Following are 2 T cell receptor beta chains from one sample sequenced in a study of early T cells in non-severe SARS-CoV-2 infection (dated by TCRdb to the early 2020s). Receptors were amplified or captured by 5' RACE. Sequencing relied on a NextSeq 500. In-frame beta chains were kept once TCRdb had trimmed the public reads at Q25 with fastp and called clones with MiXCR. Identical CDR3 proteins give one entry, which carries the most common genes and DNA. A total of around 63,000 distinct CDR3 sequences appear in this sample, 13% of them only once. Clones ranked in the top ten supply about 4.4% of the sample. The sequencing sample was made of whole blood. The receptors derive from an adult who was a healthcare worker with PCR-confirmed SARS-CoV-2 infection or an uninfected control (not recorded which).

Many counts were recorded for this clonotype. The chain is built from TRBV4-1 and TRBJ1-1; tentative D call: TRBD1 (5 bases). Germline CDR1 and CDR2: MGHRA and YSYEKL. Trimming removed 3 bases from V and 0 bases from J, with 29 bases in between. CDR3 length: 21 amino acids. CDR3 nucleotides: TGCGCCAGCAGCCACCGCGCTCCGGGACCGACATTTAACACTATGAACACTGAAGCTTTCTTT. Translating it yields CASSHRAPGPTFNTMNTEAFF.

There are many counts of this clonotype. The CDR3 DNA follows: TGTGCCTGGAGCAAGACCGGCAATCAGCCCCAGCATTTT. Its translation: CAWSKTGNQPQHF. V gene TRBV30 combines with J gene TRBJ1-5; D unclear. The ends were cut back, 3 bases at V and 2 bases at J, with 8 bases in the middle. The germline CDR1 and CDR2 sequences are GTSNPN and SVGIG (reference sequence). This CDR3 region has 13 residues.